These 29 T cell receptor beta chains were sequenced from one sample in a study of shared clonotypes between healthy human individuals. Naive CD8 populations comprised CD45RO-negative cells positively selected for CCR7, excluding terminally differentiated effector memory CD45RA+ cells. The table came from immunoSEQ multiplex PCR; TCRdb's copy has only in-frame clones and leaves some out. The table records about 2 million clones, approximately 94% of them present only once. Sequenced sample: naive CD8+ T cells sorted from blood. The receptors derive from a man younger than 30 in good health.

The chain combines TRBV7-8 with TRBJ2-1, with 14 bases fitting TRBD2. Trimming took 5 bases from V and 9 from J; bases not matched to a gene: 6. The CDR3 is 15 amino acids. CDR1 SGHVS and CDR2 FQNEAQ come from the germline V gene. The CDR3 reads CASSRLAGGPGEQFF. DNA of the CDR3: TGTGCCAGCAGCCGACTAGCGGGAGGGCCAGGTGAGCAGTTCTTC.

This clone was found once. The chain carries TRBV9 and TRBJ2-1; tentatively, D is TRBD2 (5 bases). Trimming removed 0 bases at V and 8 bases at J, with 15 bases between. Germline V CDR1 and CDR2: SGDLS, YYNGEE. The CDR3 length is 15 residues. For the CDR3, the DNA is TGTGCCAGCAGCGTAGAGGGAGACCCGGCCGATGAGCAGTTCTTC. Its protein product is CASSVEGDPADEQFF. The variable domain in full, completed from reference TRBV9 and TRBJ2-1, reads DSGVTQTPKHLITATGQRVTLRCSPRSGDLSVYWYQQSLDQGLQFLIQYYNGEERAKGNILERFSAQQFPDLHSELNLSSLELGDSALYFCASSVEGDPADEQFFGPGTRLTVL.

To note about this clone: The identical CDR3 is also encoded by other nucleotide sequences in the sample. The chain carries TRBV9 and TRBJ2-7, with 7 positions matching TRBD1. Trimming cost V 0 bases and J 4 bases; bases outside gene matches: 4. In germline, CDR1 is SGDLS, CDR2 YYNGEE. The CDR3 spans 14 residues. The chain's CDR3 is CASSVGGGRYEQYF. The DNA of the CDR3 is TGTGCCAGCAGCGTAGGAGGGGGCCGATACGAGCAGTACTTC.

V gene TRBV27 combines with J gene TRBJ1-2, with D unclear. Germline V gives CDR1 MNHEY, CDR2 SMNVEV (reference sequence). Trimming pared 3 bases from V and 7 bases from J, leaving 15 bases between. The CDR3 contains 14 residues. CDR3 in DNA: TGTGCCAGCAGTTTTAGTGAAGGTTCAATTGGCTACACCTTC. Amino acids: CASSFSEGSIGYTF.

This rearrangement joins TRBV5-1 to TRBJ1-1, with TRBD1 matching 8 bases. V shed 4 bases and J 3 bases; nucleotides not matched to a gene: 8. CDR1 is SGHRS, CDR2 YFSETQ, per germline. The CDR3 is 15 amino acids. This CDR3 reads CASSPYQGADTEAFF. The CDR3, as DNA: TGCGCCAGCAGCCCGTATCAGGGGGCGGACACTGAAGCTTTCTTT.

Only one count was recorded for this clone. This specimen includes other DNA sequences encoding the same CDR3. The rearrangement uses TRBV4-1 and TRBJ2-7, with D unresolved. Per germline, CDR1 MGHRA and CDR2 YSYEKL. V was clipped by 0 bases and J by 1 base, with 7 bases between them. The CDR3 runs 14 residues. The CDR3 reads CASSQDIGSYEQYF. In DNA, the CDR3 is TGCGCCAGCAGCCAAGATATCGGATCCTACGAGCAGTACTTC.

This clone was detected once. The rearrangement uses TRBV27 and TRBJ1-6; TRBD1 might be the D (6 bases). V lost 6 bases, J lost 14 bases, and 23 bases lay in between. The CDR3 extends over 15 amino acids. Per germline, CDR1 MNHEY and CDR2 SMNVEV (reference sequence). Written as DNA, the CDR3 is TGTGCCAGCAGCCTCCAACAGGGCGGAGGGGGGGCCCTCCACTTT. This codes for CASSLQQGGGGALHF.

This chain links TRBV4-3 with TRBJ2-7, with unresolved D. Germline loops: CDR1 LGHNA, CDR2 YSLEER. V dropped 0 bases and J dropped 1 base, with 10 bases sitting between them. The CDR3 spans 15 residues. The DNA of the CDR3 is TGCGCCAGCAGCCAAGACCTTTCTAGGTCCTACGAGCAGTACTTC. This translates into CASSQDLSRSYEQYF.

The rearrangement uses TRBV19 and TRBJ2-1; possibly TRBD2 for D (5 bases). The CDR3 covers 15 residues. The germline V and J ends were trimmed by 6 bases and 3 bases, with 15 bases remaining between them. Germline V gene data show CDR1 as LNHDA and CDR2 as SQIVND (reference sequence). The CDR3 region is CASSSPAEGYNEQFF. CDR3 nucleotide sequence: TGTGCCAGTAGCTCTCCCGCCGAGGGCTACAATGAGCAGTTCTTC.

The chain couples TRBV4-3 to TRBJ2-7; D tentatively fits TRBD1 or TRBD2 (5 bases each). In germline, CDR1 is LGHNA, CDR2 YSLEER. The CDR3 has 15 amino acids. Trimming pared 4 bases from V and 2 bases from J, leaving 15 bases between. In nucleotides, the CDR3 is TGCGCCAGCAGCCCTGGGGCGGGTACTACCTACGAGCAGTACTTC. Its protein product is CASSPGAGTTYEQYF.

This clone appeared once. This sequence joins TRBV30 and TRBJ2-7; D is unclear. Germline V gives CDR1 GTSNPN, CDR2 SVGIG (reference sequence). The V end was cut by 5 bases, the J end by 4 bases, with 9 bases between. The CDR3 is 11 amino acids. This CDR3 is CAWGHGYEQYF. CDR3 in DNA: TGTGCCTGGGGTCATGGTTACGAGCAGTACTTC.

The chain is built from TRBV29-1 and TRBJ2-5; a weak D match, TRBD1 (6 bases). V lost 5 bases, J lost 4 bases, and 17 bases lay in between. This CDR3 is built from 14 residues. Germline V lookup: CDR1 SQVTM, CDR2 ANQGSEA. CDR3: CSVTRRGGGETQYF. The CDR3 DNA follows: TGCAGCGTTACCCGCAGGGGTGGAGGAGAGACCCAGTACTTC. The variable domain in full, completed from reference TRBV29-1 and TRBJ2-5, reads SAVISQKPSRDICQRGTSLTIQCQVDSQVTMMFWYRQQPGQSLTLIATANQGSEATYESGFVIDKFPISRPNLTFSTLTVSNMSPEDSSIYLCSVTRRGGGETQYFGPGTRLLVL.

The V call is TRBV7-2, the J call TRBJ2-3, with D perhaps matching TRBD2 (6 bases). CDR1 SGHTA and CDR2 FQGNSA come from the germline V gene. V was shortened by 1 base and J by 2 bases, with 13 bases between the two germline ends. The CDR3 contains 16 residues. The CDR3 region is CASSLGVSGHTDTQYF. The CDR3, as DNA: TGTGCCAGCAGCTTAGGGGTTAGCGGACACACAGATACGCAGTATTTT.

CDR3 sequence (DNA): TGCGCCAGCAGCCAAGATGGGGGGGGGAGTCGAGAAAAACTGTTTTTT. It encodes CASSQDGGGSREKLFF. This sequence joins TRBV4-1 and TRBJ1-4, with D possibly TRBD1 on 5 matching bases. The CDR3 is 16 residues long. V was trimmed by 0 bases and J by 8 bases, leaving 16 bases between them. Germline V lookup: CDR1 MGHRA, CDR2 YSYEKL.

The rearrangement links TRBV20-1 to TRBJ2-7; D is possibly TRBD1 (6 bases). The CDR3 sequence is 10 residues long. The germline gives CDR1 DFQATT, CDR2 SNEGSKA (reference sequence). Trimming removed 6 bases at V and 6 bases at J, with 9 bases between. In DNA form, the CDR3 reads TGCAGTGCATTACAGGGCGAGCAGTACTTC. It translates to CSALQGEQYF.

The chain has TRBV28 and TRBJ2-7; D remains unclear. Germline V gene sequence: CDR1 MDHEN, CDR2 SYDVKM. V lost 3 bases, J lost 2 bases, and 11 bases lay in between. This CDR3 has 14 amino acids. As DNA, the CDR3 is TGTGCCAGCAGTTTGGTGATGTTAGCCTACGAGCAGTACTTC. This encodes CASSLVMLAYEQYF.

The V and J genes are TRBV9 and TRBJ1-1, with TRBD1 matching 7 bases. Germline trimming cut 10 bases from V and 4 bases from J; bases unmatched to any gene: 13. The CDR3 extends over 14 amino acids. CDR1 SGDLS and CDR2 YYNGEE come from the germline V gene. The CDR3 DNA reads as TGTGCCGCCTTCGACAGGGCGGTAAGCACTGAAGCTTTCTTT. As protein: CAAFDRAVSTEAFF.

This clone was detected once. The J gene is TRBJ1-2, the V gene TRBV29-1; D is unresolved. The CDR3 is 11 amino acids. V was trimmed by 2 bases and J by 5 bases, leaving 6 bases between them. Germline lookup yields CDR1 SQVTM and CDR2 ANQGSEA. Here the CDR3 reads CSVEPGYGYTF. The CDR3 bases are TGCAGCGTTGAACCGGGGTATGGCTACACCTTC.

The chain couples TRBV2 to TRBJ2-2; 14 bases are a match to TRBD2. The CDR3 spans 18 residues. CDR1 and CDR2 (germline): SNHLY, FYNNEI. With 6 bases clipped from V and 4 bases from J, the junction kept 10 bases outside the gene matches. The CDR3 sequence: CASSSPGTSGSPTGELFF. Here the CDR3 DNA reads TGTGCCAGCAGCAGTCCCGGGACTAGCGGGAGTCCCACCGGGGAGCTGTTTTTT. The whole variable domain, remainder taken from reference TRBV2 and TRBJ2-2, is EPEVTQTPSHQVTQMGQEVILRCVPISNHLYFYWYRQILGQKVEFLVSFYNNEISEKSEIFDDQFSVERPDGSNFTLKIRSTKLEDSAMYFCASSSPGTSGSPTGELFFGEGSRLTVL.

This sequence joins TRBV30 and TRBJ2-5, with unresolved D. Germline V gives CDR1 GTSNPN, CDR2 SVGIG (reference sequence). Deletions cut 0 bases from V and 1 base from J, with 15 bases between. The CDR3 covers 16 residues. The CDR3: CAWSVVFTGLQETQYF. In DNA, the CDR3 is TGTGCCTGGAGTGTGGTTTTTACTGGCCTCCAAGAGACCCAGTACTTC.

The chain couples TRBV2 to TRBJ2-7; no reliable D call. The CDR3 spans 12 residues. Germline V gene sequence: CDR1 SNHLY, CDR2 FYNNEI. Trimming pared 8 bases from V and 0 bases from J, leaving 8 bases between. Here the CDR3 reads CASLTSSYEQYF. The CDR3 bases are TGTGCCAGCCTGACAAGCTCCTACGAGCAGTACTTC.

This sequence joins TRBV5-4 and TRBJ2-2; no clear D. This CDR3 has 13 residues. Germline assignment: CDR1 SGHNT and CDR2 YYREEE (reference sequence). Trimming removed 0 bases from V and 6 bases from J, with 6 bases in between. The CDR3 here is CASSLDLAGELFF. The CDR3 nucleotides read TGTGCCAGCAGCTTGGATCTCGCCGGGGAGCTGTTTTTT.

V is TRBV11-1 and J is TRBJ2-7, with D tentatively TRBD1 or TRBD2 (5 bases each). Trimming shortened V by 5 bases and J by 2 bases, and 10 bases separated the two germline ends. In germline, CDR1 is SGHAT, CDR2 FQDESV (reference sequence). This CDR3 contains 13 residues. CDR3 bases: TGTGCCAGCAGCATCCGGGGCCCCTACGAGCAGTACTTC. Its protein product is CASSIRGPYEQYF.

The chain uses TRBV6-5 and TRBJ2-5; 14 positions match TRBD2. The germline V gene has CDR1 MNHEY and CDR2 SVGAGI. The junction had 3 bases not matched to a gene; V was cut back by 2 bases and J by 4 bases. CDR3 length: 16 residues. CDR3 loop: CASSYAGLAGGETQYF. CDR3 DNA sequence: TGTGCCAGCAGTTACGCCGGACTAGCGGGAGGAGAGACCCAGTACTTC.

The CDR3 DNA reads TGTGCCAGCAGCTTCAGTCCTAGACAGGGAGGCACTGAAGCTTTCTTT. Translation gives CASSFSPRQGGTEAFF. The chain has TRBV28 and TRBJ1-1; TRBD1 matches 7 bases. In germline, CDR1 is MDHEN, CDR2 SYDVKM. This CDR3 has 16 residues. V trimming: 6 bases; J trimming: 4 bases; junction bases outside the gene matches: 14.

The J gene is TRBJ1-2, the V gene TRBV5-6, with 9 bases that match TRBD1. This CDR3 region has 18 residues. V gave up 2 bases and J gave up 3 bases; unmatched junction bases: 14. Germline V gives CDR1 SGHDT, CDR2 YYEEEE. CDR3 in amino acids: CASSLWFGTGPPHYGYTF. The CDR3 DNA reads TGTGCCAGCAGCTTATGGTTCGGGACAGGGCCTCCCCACTATGGCTACACCTTC.

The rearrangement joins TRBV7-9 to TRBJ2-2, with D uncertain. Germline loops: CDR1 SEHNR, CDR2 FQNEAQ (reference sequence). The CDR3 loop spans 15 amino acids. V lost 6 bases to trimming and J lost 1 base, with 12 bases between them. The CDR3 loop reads CASRTMAENTGELFF. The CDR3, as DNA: TGTGCCAGCAGGACAATGGCAGAGAACACCGGGGAGCTGTTTTTT.

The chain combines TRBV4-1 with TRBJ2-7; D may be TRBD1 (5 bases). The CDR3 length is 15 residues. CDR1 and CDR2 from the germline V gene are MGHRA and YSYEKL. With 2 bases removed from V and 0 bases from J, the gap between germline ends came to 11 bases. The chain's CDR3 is CASSQLTGLSYEQYF. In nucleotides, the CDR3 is TGCGCCAGCAGCCAACTCACAGGTCTCTCCTACGAGCAGTACTTC.

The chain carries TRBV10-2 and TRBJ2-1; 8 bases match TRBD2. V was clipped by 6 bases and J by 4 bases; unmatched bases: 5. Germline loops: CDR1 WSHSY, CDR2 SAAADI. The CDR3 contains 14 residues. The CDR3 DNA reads TGCGCCAGCAGAGTTAGCGGGGCGTACAATGAGCAGTTCTTC. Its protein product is CASRVSGAYNEQFF.